Following are 5 T cell receptor beta chains from one sample sequenced in a study of blood T cell repertoires in COVID-19. Only in-frame clones appear in the TCRdb table, and some are missing; sequencing was by immunoSEQ multiplex PCR. The repertoire holds over 35,000 clones, with approximately 79% as singletons. Specimen: peripheral blood. All receptors derive from a man in his sixties or seventies with acute or convalescent COVID-19.

This rearrangement joins TRBV7-2 to TRBJ1-1; D may be TRBD1 (5 bases). The CDR3 sequence is 16 residues long. With 6 bases removed from V and 7 bases from J, the gap between germline ends came to 24 bases. Germline V gene lookup returns CDR1 SGHTA and CDR2 FQGNSA. The CDR3 is CASSPVLVRERIEAFF. The CDR3 DNA is TGTGCCAGCAGTCCAGTTCTCGTCAGGGAAAGGATTGAAGCTTTCTTT.

This clone was counted a few times. This chain connects TRBV11-2 to TRBJ2-3; TRBD1 agrees at 9 bases. The CDR3 totals 16 residues. Germline loops: CDR1 SGHAT, CDR2 FQNNGV. V was clipped by 5 bases and J by 4 bases; unmatched bases: 10. This CDR3 is CASSLRTGVVADTQYF. The CDR3 DNA follows: TGTGCCAGCAGCCTCCGGACAGGGGTGGTGGCAGATACGCAGTATTTT.

This clone was seen a few times. The chain joins TRBV19 to TRBJ2-1, with 13 bases matching TRBD2. The CDR3 consists of 14 residues. Germline V gene data show CDR1 as LNHDA and CDR2 as SQIVND (reference sequence). The V and J ends lost 3 bases and 11 bases, in that order; junction bases with no gene match: 4. CDR3 residues: CASSMETSGRKQFF. The CDR3 region has the DNA TGTGCCAGTAGTATGGAGACTAGCGGGAGGAAGCAGTTCTTC. The variable domain in full, completed from reference TRBV19 and TRBJ2-1, reads DGGITQSPKYLFRKEGQNVTLSCEQNLNHDAMYWYRQDPGQGLRLIYYSQIVNDFQKGDIAEGYSVSREKKESFPLTVTSAQKNPTAFYLCASSMETSGRKQFFGPGTRLTVL.

The chain joins TRBV27 to TRBJ2-2; D ambiguous. The CDR3 runs to 14 residues. Germline CDR1 and CDR2: MNHEY and SMNVEV (reference sequence). V lost 0 bases and J lost 0, with 2 bases in between. CDR3 sequence reads: CASSLSSNTGELFF. The CDR3 DNA follows: TGTGCCAGCAGTTTATCCTCGAACACCGGGGAGCTGTTTTTT.

The rearrangement uses TRBV3-1 (or the pseudogene TRBV3-2) and TRBJ2-7, with 8 nucleotides matching TRBD1. V lost 2 bases to trimming and J lost 3 bases; unmatched junction nucleotides: 6. CDR1 is LGHDT and CDR2 is YNNKEL in the germline V gene (reference sequence). The CDR3 covers 15 residues. The DNA for the CDR3 is TGTGCCAGCAGCCAAATCGGGACAGGAGTCTACGAGCAGTACTTC. Translated: CASSQIGTGVYEQYF.